This T cell receptor (beta chain) was profiled in a study of T-cell reconstitution after alpha-beta-depleted transplantation in children (dated by TCRdb to the mid-2010s). Looking at the study overall: T-cell immune reconstitution after TCRalphabeta/CD19-depleted allogeneic hematopoietic cell transplantation in children was quantitatively tracked in the study by means of TCR repertoire profiling.

This clonotype was counted ten times or more. Its antigen specificity is not known. Within one base of it there is no much larger clone, and no base qualities were kept. The CDR3 runs 14 residues from the cysteine to the phenylalanine. Only the CDR3 region is kept as DNA, spanning 42 bases read in frame from base 1. According to the germline V gene, CDR1 reads MNHEY and CDR2 reads SVGAGI. Trimming takes 2 bases from V and 2 bases from J, and the germline ends sit 9 bases apart. Libraries were made using PCR. The sample was run on an Illumina HiSeq 2500. To normalize quantification of the TCRbeta repertoire, the TCR libraries were built with molecular barcoding that relied on unique molecular identifiers. TCRdb passed the public sequencing reads through fastp at Q25 and MiXCR, retaining productive beta sequences. When rows share a CDR3 protein, they turn into one entry using the most common DNA and genes. This sample is represented by about 610,000 distinct CDR3 sequences; about 10% of them were singletons. The ten biggest clones cover about 4% of the sample.

The clonotype originates from a human donor who donated a stem cell graft to a child with acute myeloid leukemia. Here the chain combines TRBV6-5 and TRBJ2-5; too little of a D gene remains to name it. The sequencing here drew on PBMCs from the stem cell graft donor, taken from the stem cell graft. The DNA is TGTGCCAGCAGTTACCGGCAGGCACAAGAGACCCAGTACTTC. It translates as CASSYRQAQETQYF.